This paragraph reports one T cell receptor (beta chain). Its cognate antigen is unknown. This sample stems from a study of post-analysis software for immune sequencing data. Study overall: Patients with relapsing-remitting, secondary progressive and progressive-relapsing multiple sclerosis courses were all represented. General study points: Multiple sclerosis was associated with a significant reduction in normalized Chao1 diversity relative to controls. F measure showed strong co-clustering of same-batch samples. About five TRBV segments (TRBV5-6, TRBV5-1 and TRBV20-1 among them) occurred more frequently in patients than in controls.

Unique molecular identifiers tagged the TCR beta cDNA libraries. The source material, 1 to 10 million T cells, gave rise to roughly 0.5 million cDNA molecules. TCRdb re-called the PCR reads with MiXCR, one entry per CDR3 protein. The data contain approximately 730,000 distinct CDR3 sequences, around 42% of them singletons. Trimming left V 1 base short and J 5 bases short, with 12 bases between. Germline V gene data show CDR1 as LGHNA and CDR2 as YSLEER. CDR3 length: 15 residues. The chain carries TRBV4-3 and TRBJ2-1, with D perhaps matching TRBD2 (5 bases). Material for sequencing was blood. The receptor's source is a girl aged 10-17 years with multiple sclerosis. The CDR3 sequence is CASSQAAGLHNEQFF. CDR3 nucleotides: TGCGCCAGCAGCCAAGCGGCAGGACTCCACAATGAGCAGTTCTTC.